This section outlines one T cell receptor (beta chain) sequence together with its context. The CDR3 contains 17 residues. V trimming: 0 bases; J trimming: 2 bases; junction bases outside the gene matches: 5. Germline V gene sequence: CDR1 SGHTS, CDR2 YDEGEE. Using its own MiXCR run on the 5' RACE reads, TCRdb lists one record per CDR3 protein. Among about 270,000 distinct CDR3 sequences listed, around 17% were seen once. This sample was included in a study of T-cell memory formation after mild COVID-19. Overall study: Among the donors, TCR clusters were largely specific to each donor.

This receptor was identified in a man aged 18-30 years who had mild COVID-19 (a few samples of this study predate the infection). Cell type and time point are not known. The sample comprised PBMCs or a T cell subset sorted from them (not recorded which). V and J are TRBV5-8 and TRBJ2-5; 12 bases align to TRBD2. CDR3 residues: CASSLAPTSGGQETQYF. The CDR3 DNA reads TGTGCCAGCAGCTTGGCCCCGACTAGCGGGGGACAAGAGACCCAGTACTTC.